A single sample is the source of the 29 T cell receptor beta chains below, sequenced in a study of blood T cells in healthy people across ages. Together with a sample-barcoded 5' primer, a J-beta primer mix was included in a second PCR lasting about 6 to 11 cycles. TCRdb recomputed calls from the 5' RACE reads with MiXCR, one row per CDR3 protein. Among 650,000 to 1,000,000 distinct CDR3 sequences, under 40% were seen once, and the ten largest hold around 13%. Sequencing was performed on blood. These receptor sequences come from a man in his late teens or twenties in good health.

In this sample, this clonotype turned up a few times. The chain has TRBV15 and TRBJ2-1, with TRBD1 matching 9 bases. Germline lookup yields CDR1 LNHNV and CDR2 YYDKDF (reference sequence). V was clipped by 9 bases and J by 6 bases; unmatched bases: 9. This CDR3 region has 14 residues. CDR3 amino acids: CATSPGQGPNEQFF. CDR3 bases: TGTGCCACATCGCCGGGACAGGGCCCCAATGAGCAGTTCTTC.

This clonotype was counted many times. The J gene is TRBJ2-1, the V gene TRBV20-1; 7 nucleotides align to TRBD1. The V gene's germline CDR1 is DFQATT and CDR2 SNEGSKA (reference sequence). The junction had 4 bases not matched to a gene; V was cut back by 6 bases and J by 8 bases. The CDR3 contains 11 residues. For the CDR3, the DNA is TGCAGTGCCCCCGACAGGGATGAGCAGTTCTTC. Amino acid sequence: CSAPDRDEQFF.

This clonotype was recorded many times. The chain combines TRBV12-3 or TRBV12-4 with TRBJ2-7; D unclear. CDR3 length: 12 amino acids. V lost 4 bases to trimming and J lost 3 bases, with 7 bases between them. Here the CDR3 DNA reads TGTGCCAGCAGTTCCATAGTCTACGAGCAGTACTTC. Amino acid sequence: CASSSIVYEQYF.

The V gene is TRBV29-1, the J gene TRBJ2-2; no clear D gene. Germline CDR1 is SQVTM and CDR2 is ANQGSEA. Trimming removed 0 bases at V and 0 bases at J, with 5 bases between. This CDR3 is 14 amino acids long. The CDR3 bases are TGCAGCGTTGAAGAAGGCTCGAACACCGGGGAGCTGTTTTTT. As protein: CSVEEGSNTGELFF.

This clonotype was detected ten times or more. This chain connects TRBV5-1 to TRBJ2-5, with D possibly being TRBD1 (6 bases). CDR3 length equals 13 residues. The germline V and J ends were trimmed by 4 bases and 2 bases, with 9 bases remaining between them. The V gene's germline CDR1 is SGHRS and CDR2 YFSETQ. The CDR3 DNA reads as TGCGCCAGCAGCCCGGACAGTCAAGAGACCCAGTACTTC. The encoded protein is CASSPDSQETQYF.

V gene TRBV6-6 combines with J gene TRBJ2-7, with D possibly TRBD2 on 7 matching bases. V was trimmed by 7 bases and J by 3 bases, leaving 16 bases between them. This CDR3 is 14 amino acids long. Germline-derived CDR1 and CDR2 are MNHNY and SVGAGI (reference sequence). The CDR3 region is CASKREQGDYEQYF. Written as DNA, the CDR3 is TGTGCCAGCAAGCGGGAACAGGGCGACTACGAGCAGTACTTC.

This clonotype was found a few times. The rearrangement joins TRBV4-3 to TRBJ2-3; D gene uncertain. V was clipped by 1 base and J by 5 bases, with 10 bases between them. Germline-derived CDR1 and CDR2 are LGHNA and YSLEER. The CDR3 loop spans 14 amino acids. CDR3 sequence: CASSQGPSRDTQYF. Written as DNA, the CDR3 is TGCGCCAGCAGCCAAGGACCGTCCCGAGATACGCAGTATTTT.

The V gene is TRBV27, the J gene TRBJ1-2; a possible D gene is TRBD1 (6 bases). The CDR3 extends over 16 amino acids. V lost 2 bases, J lost 4 bases, and 17 bases lay in between. Germline CDR1 is MNHEY and CDR2 is SMNVEV (reference sequence). CDR3 protein: CASSLKTLGAPYGYTF. The DNA for the CDR3 is TGTGCCAGCAGTTTAAAGACTTTGGGGGCTCCCTATGGCTACACCTTC.

This chain uses TRBV6-2 or TRBV6-3 with TRBJ1-6; D gene unclear. The CDR3 consists of 15 residues. V was shortened by 6 bases and J by 7 bases, with 16 bases between the two germline ends. From germline, CDR1 is MNHEY and CDR2 SVGEGT. For the CDR3, the DNA is TGTGCCAGCAGCCACGTTTGGTCCGGGAATTCACCCCTCCACTTT. Translation: CASSHVWSGNSPLHF.

The rearrangement uses TRBV7-9 and TRBJ2-4; D is uncertain. V was pared by 5 bases and J by 0 bases, with 14 bases between. This CDR3 has 16 amino acids. Germline CDR1 is SEHNR and CDR2 is FQNEAQ (reference sequence). The CDR3 reads CASSPRRLLAKNIQYF. CDR3 nucleotide sequence: TGTGCCAGCAGCCCCCGACGATTACTAGCCAAAAACATTCAGTACTTC. Full variable domain (remainder filled in from reference TRBV7-9 and TRBJ2-4): DTGVSQNPRHKITKRGQNVTFRCDPISEHNRLYWYRQTLGQGPEFLTYFQNEAQLEKSRLLSDRFSAERPKGSFSTLEIQRTEQGDSAMYLCASSPRRLLAKNIQYFGAGTRLSVL.

The chain is built from TRBV2 and TRBJ2-2; D might be TRBD2 (5 bases). V lost 4 bases and J lost 4, with 7 bases in between. Germline V CDR1 and CDR2: SNHLY, FYNNEI. CDR3 length equals 13 residues. The CDR3 coding sequence is TGTGCCAGCAGTGCTACTAGCACCGGGGAGCTGTTTTTT. Translated: CASSATSTGELFF. The entire variable domain, with the rest obtained from reference TRBV2 and TRBJ2-2, is as follows: EPEVTQTPSHQVTQMGQEVILRCVPISNHLYFYWYRQILGQKVEFLVSFYNNEISEKSEIFDDQFSVERPDGSNFTLKIRSTKLEDSAMYFCASSATSTGELFFGEGSRLTVL.

A few counts support this clonotype. This chain uses TRBV12-3 or TRBV12-4 with TRBJ2-1, with 8 bases fitting TRBD1. The last part of the DNA fits TRBJ2-7 better; the J call may be wrong. The CDR3 covers 15 residues. In DNA form, the CDR3 reads TGTGCCAGCACCCAGGACAGGGTCGGAGACAATGAGCAGTACTTC. Its protein is CASTQDRVGDNEQYF.

In regard to this clonotype: A clone one base away is much larger, so this may be a read error. The chain has TRBV5-1 and TRBJ2-1, with 9 bases identical to TRBD2. The DNA end is more similar to TRBJ2-7, so the J call may be wrong. The germline V gene has CDR1 SGHRS and CDR2 YFSETQ. The CDR3 is 16 amino acids. CDR3: CASSLGGGAGYNEQYF. The DNA for the CDR3 is TGCGCCAGCAGCTTGGGCGGGGGGGCCGGCTACAATGAGCAGTACTTC.

The J gene is TRBJ2-5, the V gene TRBV5-1, with 8 positions matching TRBD1. Germline values: CDR1 SGHRS, CDR2 YFSETQ. J was trimmed by 4 bases and V by 5 bases; bases with no gene match: 10. The CDR3 contains 15 residues. The CDR3, as DNA: TGCGCCAGCAGGGCCGGGACAGGTTCGGTAGAGACCCAGTACTTC. Translated, it gives CASRAGTGSVETQYF.

The sample holds a few counts of this clonotype. The genes are TRBV19 and TRBJ2-4; D ambiguous. TRBJ2-7 matches the DNA end more closely, so the J call is doubtful. The germline CDR1 and CDR2 sequences are LNHDA and SQIVND (reference sequence). The CDR3 has 14 amino acids. The CDR3 DNA is TGTGCCAGTAGTATTGCCGGGCCAGCATACGAGCAGTACTTC. It yields the protein CASSIAGPAYEQYF.

The chain joins TRBV7-2 to TRBJ2-1; 11 bases agree with TRBD2. The J segment lost 4 bases and the V segment lost 5 bases, leaving 7 bases of the junction unmatched. Looked up from germline, CDR1 is SGHTA and CDR2 is FQGNSA. CDR3 length equals 16 residues. The CDR3 bases are TGTGCCAGCAGCATGATAGCGGGGGGGTTATACAATGAGCAGTTCTTC. Its protein is CASSMIAGGLYNEQFF.

This chain links TRBV7-2 with TRBJ2-3; 10 bases align to TRBD2. CDR1 SGHTA and CDR2 FQGNSA come from the germline V gene. The CDR3 extends over 16 amino acids. Losses at the gene ends were 2 bases for V and 6 bases for J; bases not matched to a gene: 8. The chain's CDR3 is CASSLRLAGVTDTQYF. In DNA form, the CDR3 reads TGTGCCAGCAGCTTAAGGCTAGCGGGGGTGACGGATACGCAGTATTTT.

This chain uses TRBV5-1 with TRBJ2-7, with 7 positions matching TRBD2. The CDR3 extends over 15 amino acids. The germline V gene encodes CDR1 SGHRS and CDR2 YFSETQ. V trimming: 2 bases; J trimming: 7 bases; junction bases outside the gene matches: 12. CDR3 loop: CASSFGGSRNNEQYF. The CDR3 coding sequence is TGCGCCAGCAGCTTCGGGGGGTCACGGAACAATGAGCAGTACTTC.

In its sample, this clonotype was seen many times. This chain uses TRBV12-3 or TRBV12-4 with TRBJ2-5, with no clear D. The CDR3 is 14 residues long. The germline V and J ends were trimmed by 1 base and 2 bases, with 8 bases remaining between them. CDR3 region: CASSLGRVQETQYF. CDR3 in DNA: TGTGCCAGCAGTTTAGGTCGGGTACAAGAGACCCAGTACTTC.

Ten or more counts support this clonotype. This chain links TRBV7-9 with TRBJ2-3; no reliable D call. The V end lost 1 base, the J end lost 2 bases, and 7 bases lay between the germline ends. This CDR3 contains 14 residues. CDR1 and CDR2 (germline): SEHNR, FQNEAQ (reference sequence). CDR3 loop: CASSLGAATDTQYF. DNA of the CDR3: TGTGCCAGCAGCTTAGGGGCAGCCACAGATACGCAGTATTTT.

The gene calls are TRBV7-3 and TRBJ2-3; D possibly corresponds to TRBD2 (7 bases). Germline CDR1 reads SGHTA; CDR2 reads FQGTGA. The ends were cut back, 2 bases at V and 4 bases at J, with 13 bases in the middle. The CDR3 spans 15 residues. CDR3 in DNA: TGTGCCAGCAGCTTAGAGGGGGGGGTGGCAGATACGCAGTATTTT. It codes for CASSLEGGVADTQYF.

This clonotype was seen a handful of times. The J gene is TRBJ2-7, the V gene TRBV4-3, with TRBD2 as a possible D gene (6 bases). The CDR3 loop spans 15 amino acids. Looked up from germline, CDR1 is LGHNA and CDR2 is YSLEER. The V end was cut by 0 bases, the J end by 0 bases, with 9 bases between. In DNA form, the CDR3 reads TGCGCCAGCAGCCAAGATGGGGACTCCTCCTACGAGCAGTACTTC. The encoded protein is CASSQDGDSSYEQYF.

This chain's CDR3 is CASSFRPGRTDTQYF. CDR3 sequence (DNA): TGCGCCAGCAGCTTCCGACCGGGGCGCACAGATACGCAGTATTTT. The rearrangement uses TRBV5-1 and TRBJ2-3; D may match TRBD1 or TRBD2 (5 bases each). CDR1 is SGHRS, CDR2 YFSETQ, per germline. The V gene lost 2 bases and the J gene lost 1 base, with 11 bases spanning the gap. The CDR3 is 15 amino acids.

The chain carries TRBV5-1 and TRBJ2-1; D tentatively fits TRBD1 or TRBD2 (5 bases each). The CDR3 extends over 20 amino acids. Looked up from germline, CDR1 is SGHRS and CDR2 is YFSETQ. V shed 1 base and J shed 7 bases, with 30 bases lying between them. The CDR3: CASSLRPGPPTEVSPNEQFF. CDR3 DNA: TGCGCCAGCAGCTTGCGTCCGGGACCACCAACCGAGGTGTCCCCTAATGAGCAGTTCTTC.

This sequence joins TRBV21-1 and TRBJ2-1; TRBD1 is the table's D call and was not checked against the DNA. TRBV21-1 is listed as a pseudogene. This CDR3 has 17 amino acids. CDR3 protein: CASSRMGAGNSYNEQFF. In DNA form, the CDR3 reads TGTGCCAGCAGCCGGATGGGGGCGGGAAACTCCTACAATGAGCAGTTCTTC.

This clonotype was recorded at least ten times. The chain employs TRBV4-3 and TRBJ2-7, with 10 positions matching TRBD1. Germline V gene sequence: CDR1 LGHNA, CDR2 YSLEER. The CDR3 totals 16 residues. The V and J ends lost 0 bases and 3 bases, in that order; junction bases with no gene match: 5. Here the CDR3 reads CASSQDVGTGDYEQYF. The DNA of the CDR3 is TGCGCCAGCAGCCAAGATGTTGGGACAGGGGACTACGAGCAGTACTTC.

The chain uses TRBV7-2 and TRBJ1-3, with TRBD1 identical over 7 bases. The germline V gene has CDR1 SGHTA and CDR2 FQGNSA. The CDR3 sequence is 18 residues long. J lost 0 bases, V lost 4 bases, and 12 bases had no gene match. This CDR3 reads CASSYLTGTTTSGNTIYF. In DNA form, the CDR3 reads TGTGCCAGCAGCTACCTGACAGGGACAACAACCTCTGGAAACACCATATATTTT.

In this sample, this clonotype turned up many times. V is TRBV7-2 and J is TRBJ2-5; D is ambiguous. The germline V gene has CDR1 SGHTA and CDR2 FQGNSA. The V end was cut by 1 base, the J end by 2 bases, with 8 bases between. CDR3 length: 14 residues. The DNA of the CDR3 is TGTGCCAGCAGCTTAGGGGTGGATCAAGAGACCCAGTACTTC. This translates into CASSLGVDQETQYF.

The chain joins TRBV2 to TRBJ1-2; maybe TRBD1 (5 bases). The CDR3 has 13 amino acids. CDR1 and CDR2 (germline): SNHLY, FYNNEI. Trimming removed 4 bases from V and 8 bases from J, with 14 bases in between. The CDR3 sequence is CASSVRGTGGYTF. CDR3 nucleotides: TGTGCCAGCAGTGTAAGGGGAACGGGCGGCTACACCTTC.